A single sample is the source of the 19 T cell receptor beta chains below, sequenced in a study of CD8 T cells in ankylosing spondylitis. Study results and caveats: About 8 highly homologous variants made up a TCR beta motif, and this motif appeared characteristic of ankylosing spondylitis blood.

These receptors lack a known antigen. TCRdb recomputed calls from the 5' RACE reads with MiXCR, one row per CDR3 protein. Among more than 500,000 distinct CDR3 sequences, about 5% were seen once, and the ten largest hold 3% to 4%. Sequenced sample: blood, either unsorted or a sorted T cell fraction (not recorded which). The receptors come from a male donor with ankylosing spondylitis.

This clonotype has at least ten counts. The CDR3 here is CASSGVPGREHNEQFF. Here the CDR3 DNA reads TGTGCCAGCAGCGGTGTCCCGGGACGAGAACACAATGAGCAGTTCTTC. The V call is TRBV5-6, the J call TRBJ2-1; D might be TRBD1 or TRBD2, each matching 5 bases. Trimming removed 4 bases from V and 5 bases from J, with 19 bases in between. CDR1 SGHDT and CDR2 YYEEEE come from the germline V gene. The CDR3 covers 16 residues.

This clonotype was recorded a few times. The V gene is TRBV28, the J gene TRBJ2-5, with TRBD2 matching 15 bases. CDR1 is MDHEN and CDR2 is SYDVKM in the germline V gene. J was trimmed by 7 bases and V by 6 bases; bases with no gene match: 18. The CDR3 is 19 amino acids. DNA for the CDR3: TGTGCCAGCAGACTTACCCCGGGACTAGCGGGAGGAAAGGGTCGGACCCAGTACTTC. Translated: CASRLTPGLAGGKGRTQYF.

This clonotype was seen ten or more times. The rearrangement joins TRBV5-1 to TRBJ2-1; 8 bases agree with TRBD1. The V segment lost 1 base and the J segment 7 bases; nucleotides outside the gene matches: 10. This CDR3 contains 16 residues. The V gene's germline CDR1 is SGHRS and CDR2 YFSETQ. CDR3: CASSLRTGQGWNEQFF. CDR3 nucleotides: TGCGCCAGCAGCTTGAGAACTGGACAGGGTTGGAATGAGCAGTTCTTC. Combining the CDR3 with reference TRBV5-1 and TRBJ2-1 gives the whole variable domain KAGVTQTPRYLIKTRGQQVTLSCSPISGHRSVSWYQQTPGQGLQFLFEYFSETQRNKGNFPGRFSGRQFSNSRSEMNVSTLELGDSALYLCASSLRTGQGWNEQFFGPGTRLTVL.

This clonotype was recorded at least ten times. V gene TRBV20-1 combines with J gene TRBJ1-5; weak D call: TRBD1 (5 bases). Trimming took 1 base from V and 3 from J, leaving 7 bases between them. CDR3 length: 13 amino acids. The germline V gene has CDR1 DFQATT and CDR2 SNEGSKA (reference sequence). CDR3 sequence: CSARGDPNQPQHF. In DNA, the CDR3 is TGCAGTGCTAGAGGGGACCCCAATCAGCCCCAGCATTTT.

Ten or more counts support this clonotype. The chain carries TRBV11-2 and TRBJ2-3, with 16 bases fitting TRBD2. The CDR3 runs 20 residues. Germline assignment: CDR1 SGHAT and CDR2 FQNNGV. Losses at the gene ends were 5 bases for V and 5 bases for J; bases not matched to a gene: 16. This CDR3 reads CASSLRHGTSGRADKDTQYF. In DNA form, the CDR3 reads TGTGCCAGCAGCCTGAGGCACGGGACTAGCGGGAGGGCCGATAAAGATACGCAGTATTTT.

This clonotype was recorded many times. The V gene is TRBV5-6, the J gene TRBJ2-3; TRBD2 aligns across 10 bases. Germline V gene lookup returns CDR1 SGHDT and CDR2 YYEEEE. V lost 3 bases and J lost 2; bases outside the gene matches: 6. There are 16 residues in the CDR3. Written as DNA, the CDR3 is TGTGCCAGCAGCTCTCTAGCGGGGGCTTACACAGATACGCAGTATTTT. Its protein is CASSSLAGAYTDTQYF.

Many counts were recorded for this clonotype. V usage is TRBV6-2 or TRBV6-3 and J usage is TRBJ2-5; possibly TRBD1 for D (5 bases). CDR1 and CDR2 (germline): MNHEY, SVGEGT. V lost 2 bases and J 5 bases, leaving 15 bases between the germline ends. There are 15 residues in the CDR3. CDR3 DNA: TGTGCCAGCAGTTACCCCCCAGGTTCAGGGGAGACCCAGTACTTC. Translated: CASSYPPGSGETQYF.

This chain uses TRBV7-8 with TRBJ1-4; unclear D gene. CDR1 is SGHVS and CDR2 is FQNEAQ in the germline V gene. The CDR3 length is 17 residues. The ends were cut back, 1 base at V and 0 bases at J, with 12 bases in the middle. CDR3 loop: CASSLVLGQATNEKLFF. The CDR3 nucleotides read TGTGCCAGCAGCTTAGTGCTAGGTCAGGCAACTAATGAAAAACTGTTTTTT. The entire variable domain, with the rest obtained from reference TRBV7-8 and TRBJ1-4, is as follows: GAGVSQSPRYKVAKRGQDVALRCDPISGHVSLFWYQQALGQGPEFLTYFQNEAQLDKSGLPSDRFFAERPEGSVSTLKIQRTQQEDSAVYLCASSLVLGQATNEKLFFGSGTQLSVL.

The chain combines TRBV6-5 with TRBJ2-3; D may be TRBD1 (6 bases). V was pared by 2 bases and J by 0 bases, with 18 bases between. The CDR3 sequence is 18 residues long. Looked up from germline, CDR1 is MNHEY and CDR2 is SVGAGI. In DNA, the CDR3 is TGTGCCAGCAGTTACACTCCGGACAGTGACGGTAGCACAGATACGCAGTATTTT. It translates to CASSYTPDSDGSTDTQYF.

This clonotype was seen repeatedly, ten times or more. The chain uses TRBV20-1 and TRBJ2-1; D gene uncertain. The V gene's germline CDR1 is DFQATT and CDR2 SNEGSKA (reference sequence). The V end lost 3 bases, the J end lost 5 bases, and 8 bases lay between the germline ends. The CDR3 spans 12 residues. CDR3 DNA: TGCAGTGCTAGCGTTTCTCACAATGAGCAGTTCTTC. Translation: CSASVSHNEQFF.

This clonotype occurred many times. The gene calls are TRBV11-2 and TRBJ1-1, with D perhaps matching TRBD1 (6 bases). Deletions cut 1 base from V and 0 bases from J, with 12 bases between. CDR1 and CDR2 from the germline V gene are SGHAT and FQNNGV. CDR3 length: 16 amino acids. CDR3 in DNA: TGTGCCAGCAGCTTAGTCTGGGGACAAATGAACACTGAAGCTTTCTTT. Its protein is CASSLVWGQMNTEAFF.

The rearrangement uses TRBV28 and TRBJ2-3; D gene ambiguous. Trimming took 7 bases from V and 6 from J, leaving 14 bases between them. Germline V lookup: CDR1 MDHEN, CDR2 SYDVKM. The CDR3 has 13 amino acids. The CDR3 spells CASTNRPLDTQYF. In nucleotides, the CDR3 is TGTGCCAGCACCAATAGGCCCCTTGATACGCAGTATTTT.

This clonotype was seen repeatedly, ten times or more. V gene TRBV5-1 combines with J gene TRBJ2-3, with unresolved D. The CDR3 totals 14 residues. Germline V CDR1 and CDR2: SGHRS, YFSETQ. V dropped 1 base and J dropped 4 bases, with 10 bases sitting between them. CDR3 bases: TGCGCCAGCAGCTTGTCGGTGTGGGCAGATACGCAGTATTTT. The encoded protein is CASSLSVWADTQYF.

In this sample, this clonotype turned up many times. This chain connects TRBV20-1 to TRBJ2-7; no clear D gene. The germline V gene encodes CDR1 DFQATT and CDR2 SNEGSKA (reference sequence). CDR3 size: 11 residues. The germline V and J ends were trimmed by 6 bases and 0 bases, with 6 bases remaining between them. The CDR3 is CSAGISYEQYF. CDR3 DNA: TGCAGTGCAGGGATCTCCTACGAGCAGTACTTC.

The table lists this clonotype with many counts. V usage is TRBV20-1 and J usage is TRBJ1-2; TRBD1 might be the D (5 bases). This CDR3 region has 13 residues. V shed 7 bases and J shed 0 bases, with 12 bases lying between them. Germline CDR1 reads DFQATT; CDR2 reads SNEGSKA (reference sequence). The CDR3 protein is CSGTGVANYGYTF. CDR3 sequence (DNA): TGCAGTGGGACGGGGGTGGCTAACTATGGCTACACCTTC.

In this sample, this clonotype turned up many times. The rearrangement joins TRBV10-3 to TRBJ2-3, with 8 bases that match TRBD1. J gave up 5 bases and V 7 bases, and 8 bases lay outside the gene matches. This CDR3 has 14 amino acids. Germline CDR1 is ENHRY and CDR2 is SYGVKD. The CDR3 bases are TGTGCCATCACCCCGGACAGGGTAATAGATACGCAGTATTTT. Protein sequence: CAITPDRVIDTQYF.

This clonotype was counted between two and nine times. CDR3 coding DNA: TGTGCCAGCAGCTTACCTCTGGGGAGGCAGTTCTTC. It is translated as CASSLPLGRQFF. The genes are TRBV11-3 and TRBJ2-1; a possible D gene is TRBD2 (5 bases). The CDR3 is 12 amino acids. Germline V gene sequence: CDR1 SGHNT, CDR2 YENEEA. V was trimmed by 2 bases and J by 12 bases, leaving 11 bases between them.

This clonotype was counted many times. The chain joins TRBV20-1 to TRBJ2-7; TRBD1 or TRBD2 may be the D gene (5 bases each). The germline CDR1 and CDR2 sequences are DFQATT and SNEGSKA (reference sequence). The germline V and J ends were trimmed by 3 bases and 2 bases, with 11 bases remaining between them. The CDR3 extends over 13 amino acids. This CDR3 is CSASWGSTYEQYF. The DNA of the CDR3 is TGCAGTGCTAGTTGGGGGAGTACCTACGAGCAGTACTTC.

There are many counts of this clonotype. This chain links TRBV29-1 with TRBJ2-2; D is unclear. V was cut by 6 bases and J by 1 base, with 9 bases left in between. The CDR3 covers 13 residues. Looked up from germline, CDR1 is SQVTM and CDR2 is ANQGSEA. DNA of the CDR3: TGCAGCGTCCCATACAGGAACACCGGGGAGCTGTTTTTT. Translated, it gives CSVPYRNTGELFF.